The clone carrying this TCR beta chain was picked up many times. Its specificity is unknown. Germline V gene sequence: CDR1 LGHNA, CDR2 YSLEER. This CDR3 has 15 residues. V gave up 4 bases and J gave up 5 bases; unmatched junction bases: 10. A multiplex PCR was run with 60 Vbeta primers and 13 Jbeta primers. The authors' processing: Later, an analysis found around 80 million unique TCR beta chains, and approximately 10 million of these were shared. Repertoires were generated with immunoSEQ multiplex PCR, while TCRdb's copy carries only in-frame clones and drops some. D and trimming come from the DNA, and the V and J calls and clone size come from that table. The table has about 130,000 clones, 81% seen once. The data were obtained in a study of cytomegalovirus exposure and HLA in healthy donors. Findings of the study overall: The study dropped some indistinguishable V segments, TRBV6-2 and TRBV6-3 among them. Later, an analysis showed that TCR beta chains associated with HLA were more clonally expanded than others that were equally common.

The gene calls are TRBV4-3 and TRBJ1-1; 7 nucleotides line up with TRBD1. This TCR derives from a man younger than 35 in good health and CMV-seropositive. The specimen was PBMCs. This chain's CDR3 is CASSPNYRGSTEAFF. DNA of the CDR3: TGCGCCAGCAGCCCTAACTACAGGGGAAGTACTGAAGCTTTCTTT.